Listed below are T cell receptor beta chains from one sample, sequenced in a study of T-cell memory formation after mild COVID-19. Using its own MiXCR run on the 5' RACE reads, TCRdb lists one record per CDR3 protein. The data hold about 160,000 distinct CDR3 sequences, with around a third observed a single time. Sequenced material: PBMCs or a T cell subset sorted from them (not recorded which). The receptor set was obtained from an adult woman who had mild COVID-19 (a few samples of this study predate the infection). Cell type and time point are not known. Both conserved end residues are part of each CDR3. A D gene is named only where the DNA matches it firmly. Rows may omit the clone size; those that give it use once, few, many or a size class.

TRBJ2-7 | TRBV5-1 | - | - | CASSLGATVYEQYF | TGCGCCAGCAGCTTGGGGGCAACAGTCTACGAGCAGTACTTC
TRBJ2-1 | TRBV5-1 | many | TRBD2 | CASSLVAGGYNEQFF | TGTGCCAGCAGCTTAGTAGCGGGGGGCTACAATGAGCAGTTCTTC
TRBJ2-3 | TRBV5-1 | - | - | CASSSWGRTDTQYF | TGCGCCAGCAGCTCGTGGGGCCGCACAGATACGCAGTATTTT
TRBJ1-1 | TRBV6-5 | few | - | CASSSRIDPRGAFF | TGTGCCAGCAGTTCTCGGATCGATCCCCGAGGAGCTTTCTTT
TRBJ1-1 | TRBV7-9 | - | - | CASSLDTLAAEAFF | TGTGCCAGCAGCTTGGACACCCTAGCCGCTGAAGCTTTCTTT
TRBJ2-7 | TRBV4-1 | few | TRBD2 | CASSQDRAGGAYEQYF | TGCGCCAGCAGCCAAGATCGGGCGGGGGGTGCCTACGAGCAGTACTTC
TRBJ2-5 | TRBV20-1 | - | - | CSASGTIQETQYF | TGCAGTGCTAGTGGGACCATACAAGAGACCCAGTACTTC
TRBJ2-7 | TRBV4-3 | - | - | CASSQERALEQYF | TGCGCCAGCAGCCAAGAAAGGGCCCTCGAGCAGTACTTC
TRBJ2-1 | TRBV20-1 | - | TRBD1 | CSAGQGNEQFF | TGCAGTGCGGGACAGGGGAATGAGCAGTTCTTC
TRBJ2-1 | TRBV7-9 | - | TRBD1 | CASSSTGQGAGEQFF | TGTGCCAGCAGCTCGACGGGACAGGGGGCCGGCGAGCAGTTCTTC
TRBJ2-7 | TRBV7-9 | once | - | CASSMLGGPYEQYF | TGTGCCAGCAGCATGCTGGGGGGTCCCTACGAGCAGTACTTC
TRBJ2-3 | TRBV7-8 | - | - | CASSLTRVSTDTQYF | TGTGCCAGCAGCTTAACGCGGGTCAGCACAGATACGCAGTATTTT
TRBJ2-3 | TRBV14 | - | - | CASSQVLGSTDTQYF | TGTGCCAGCAGCCAAGTTCTGGGTAGCACAGATACGCAGTATTTT
TRBJ2-3 | TRBV7-9 | few | - | CASSHDGGTRPDTQYF | TGTGCCAGCAGCCATGATGGGGGGACCCGCCCAGATACGCAGTATTTT
TRBJ1-3 | TRBV7-6 | - | TRBD1 | CASSSRTGGYSGNTIYF | TGTGCCAGCAGCTCCCGGACAGGGGGCTACTCTGGAAACACCATATATTTT
TRBJ1-1 | TRBV11-3 | - | - | CASSLAVATEAFF | TGTGCCAGCAGCTTAGCGGTTGCGACTGAAGCTTTCTTT
TRBJ2-1 | TRBV7-6 | - | - | CASSLDPAYNEQFF | TGTGCCAGCAGCTTAGACCCAGCCTACAATGAGCAGTTCTTC
TRBJ2-1 | TRBV18 | few | TRBD1 | CASSPPGTGGAGQFF | TGTGCCAGCTCACCGCCCGGGACAGGAGGGGCTGGGCAGTTCTTC
TRBJ2-1 | TRBV24-1 | - | - | CATSDLQGEGNEQFF | TGTGCCACCAGTGATTTGCAAGGTGAGGGCAATGAGCAGTTCTTC
TRBJ1-2 | TRBV6-1 | - | - | CASSERHSNYGYTF | TGTGCCAGCAGTGAAAGACATTCTAACTATGGCTACACCTTC
TRBJ2-7 | TRBV20-1 | - | TRBD2 | CSAQAGTFVYEQYF | TGCAGTGCTCAAGCGGGGACCTTTGTTTACGAGCAGTACTTC
TRBJ2-1 | TRBV5-1 | few | TRBD1 | CASSVGQDGDEQFF | TGCGCCAGCAGCGTGGGACAGGACGGGGACGAGCAGTTCTTC
TRBJ1-1 | TRBV6-1 | few | - | CASSEAFF | TGTGCCAGCAGTGAAGCTTTCTTT
TRBJ2-1 | TRBV4-2 | few | - | CASSQVWARRNEQFF | TGTGCCAGCAGCCAAGTCTGGGCGCGGAGGAATGAGCAGTTCTTC
TRBJ1-2 | TRBV9 | - | TRBD1 | CASSVEGAAGYTF | TGTGCCAGCAGCGTAGAGGGGGCAGCTGGCTACACCTTC
TRBJ1-2 | TRBV12-3/TRBV12-4 | - | TRBD1 | CASSLHRGSYTF | TGTGCCAGCAGTCTCCACAGGGGAAGCTACACCTTC
TRBJ2-3 | TRBV27 | - | - | CASSPREGALTQYF | TGTGCCAGCAGTCCCCGGGAGGGGGCCCTTACGCAGTATTTT
TRBJ1-4 | TRBV7-2 | - | TRBD1 | CASSQSPPGGNEKLFF | TGTGCCAGCAGCCAATCCCCCCCAGGGGGCAATGAAAAACTGTTTTTT
TRBJ1-2 | TRBV29-1 | few | TRBD1 | CSLTGALGGYTF | TGCAGCTTAACAGGGGCCCTGGGTGGCTACACCTTC
TRBJ2-7 | TRBV12-3/TRBV12-4 | many | - | CASSFGSEFGIGEQYF | TGTGCCAGCAGTTTCGGGTCCGAGTTCGGGATCGGCGAGCAGTACTTC
TRBJ2-3 | TRBV7-9 | few | TRBD2 | CASSRSYPSSGREADTQYF | TGTGCCAGCAGCCGTTCTTATCCCTCTAGCGGGAGAGAAGCAGATACGCAGTATTTT